A selection of T cell receptor beta chains follows, all from one sample in a study of shared clonotypes between healthy human individuals. Data came from immunoSEQ multiplex PCR; TCRdb stores just in-frame clones and leaves some out. The sample contains approximately 500,000 clones, 81% of which appear only once. The sequencing sample was made of PBMCs. These receptors were collected from a woman aged 40 to 50 in good health. Some clones in this sample may be carry-over from other donors' samples. CDR3s include the opening cysteine and the closing phenylalanine or tryptophan. The order of the fields is V gene, CDR3 length, J gene, CDR3 protein.

>TRBV29-1|13|TRBJ2-7
CSVARLAGDEQYF
>TRBV10-3|15|TRBJ2-2
CAISESLAGAGELFF
>TRBV29-1|13|TRBJ1-2
CSVGAQGNYGYTF
>TRBV10-1|12|TRBJ2-3
CASRDSTDTQYF
>TRBV28|13|TRBJ1-1
CASSLSGRRGAFF
>TRBV7-9|13|TRBJ2-5
CASSLSGGETQYF
>TRBV4-1|16|TRBJ1-4
CASSQGPGRVGEKLFF
>TRBV27|14|TRBJ1-5
CASSPKRGNQPQHF
>TRBV30|13|TRBJ2-6
CAWSGSGANVLTF
>TRBV4-2|16|TRBJ1-2
CASSQDGADVNYGYTF
>TRBV6-6|12|TRBJ2-7
CASRSTGGEQYF
>TRBV7-9|14|TRBJ2-7
CASSFWDRAYEQYF
>TRBV15|17|TRBJ2-3
CATSRDSLAGEADTQYF
>TRBV5-4|13|TRBJ1-4
CASSLRGSEKLFF
>TRBV5-1|15|TRBJ2-7
CASSDGRGAGYEQYF
>TRBV7-8|14|TRBJ1-5
CASSPRDRNQPQHF
>TRBV4-3|13|TRBJ1-2
CASSRGQGYGYTF
>TRBV28|15|TRBJ2-1
CASSFASGPYNEQFF
>TRBV5-6|16|TRBJ2-2
CATTLKGGEVTGELFF
>TRBV7-8|11|TRBJ2-3
CASSSADTQYF
>TRBV10-3|13|TRBJ1-3
CAISDGSGNTIYF
>TRBV2|10|TRBJ2-7
CASSQGRQYF
>TRBV30|13|TRBJ1-6
CAWSGRGNSPLHF
>TRBV21-1|16|TRBJ2-7
CASSKGPRDGAYEQYF
>TRBV27|14|TRBJ2-2
CASSLSRNTWELFF
>TRBV18|16|TRBJ2-2
CASSPLAAANTGELFF
>TRBV30|13|TRBJ1-2
CAWSVLAFYGYTF
>TRBV2|13|TRBJ2-7
CASSRDRGGEQYF
>TRBV2|13|TRBJ2-3
CASLRDFTDTQYF
>TRBV28|13|TRBJ2-7
CASRTGLPYEQYF
>TRBV6-5|14|TRBJ1-2
CASSRGRGGYGYTF
>TRBV6-6|14|TRBJ1-3
CASSYEPSGNTIYF
>TRBV2|13|TRBJ2-3
CASSPTGADTQYF
>TRBV7-9|14|TRBJ2-3
CASSMGGRPDTQYF
>TRBV4-2|15|TRBJ2-5
CASSQAEGAGETQYF
>TRBV6-5|15|TRBJ2-7
CASSPLAGETYEQYF
>TRBV30|15|TRBJ1-6
CAWSSSGSYNSPLHF
>TRBV5-4|16|TRBJ2-3
CASSYDPGTGIDTQYF
>TRBV30|14|NA
CAWSDGRAWYEQYF
>TRBV9|15|TRBJ2-3
CASSPRVAGADTQYF
>TRBV28|14|TRBJ1-1
CASSLRGWGTEAFF
>TRBV7-9|14|TRBJ2-1
CASSLAGPYNEQFF
>TRBV14|15|TRBJ2-3
CASSQGSRTGDTQYF
>TRBV28|15|TRBJ2-7
CASSPGTAFSYEQYF
>TRBV5-1|15|TRBJ2-7
CASSLDAGTFDEQYF
>TRBV10-1|15|TRBJ2-7
CATKWVGQGRAEQYF
>TRBV7-3|14|TRBJ2-2
CASSLGSNTGELFF
>TRBV28|15|TRBJ1-4
CASSFPLQGDEKLFF
>TRBV28|14|TRBJ1-5
CASSLGGSNQPQHF
>TRBV4-1|14|TRBJ2-3
CASSQPFKGDTQYF
>TRBV7-2|13|TRBJ2-7
CASSQAGGYEQYF
>TRBV5-1|16|TRBJ2-2
CASSLVPGLNTGELFF
>TRBV19|14|TRBJ1-5
CASSGGWSNQPQHF
>TRBV18|16|TRBJ2-2
CASSPGTGLNTGELFF
>TRBV6-1|14|TRBJ1-2
CASSEVGGNYGYTF